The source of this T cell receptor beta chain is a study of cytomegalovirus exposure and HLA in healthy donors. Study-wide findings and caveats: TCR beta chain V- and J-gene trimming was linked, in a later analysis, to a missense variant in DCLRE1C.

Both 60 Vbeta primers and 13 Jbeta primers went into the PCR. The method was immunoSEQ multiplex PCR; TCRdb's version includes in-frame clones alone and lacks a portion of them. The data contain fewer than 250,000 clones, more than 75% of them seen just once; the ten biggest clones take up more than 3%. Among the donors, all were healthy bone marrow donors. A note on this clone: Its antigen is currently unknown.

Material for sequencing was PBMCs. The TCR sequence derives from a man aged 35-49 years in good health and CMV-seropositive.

CDR3 amino acids: CASSSLVKTGGMITEAFF. CDR3 bases: TGTGCCAGCAGTTCACTGGTTAAGACAGGGGGTATGATCACTGAAGCTTTCTTT. The chain employs TRBV27 and TRBJ1-1, with 9 bases aligning to TRBD1. The J segment lost 4 bases and the V segment lost 4 bases, leaving 16 bases of the junction unmatched. The CDR3 is 18 residues long. The germline gives CDR1 MNHEY, CDR2 SMNVEV (reference sequence).